This paragraph covers one T cell receptor beta chain sequence. The sample originates from a study of Ad26.COV2.S vaccination and SARS-CoV-2 variants. Clones were sequenced by immunoSEQ multiplex PCR, and TCRdb holds only the in-frame ones, with some missing. This sample has hundreds of thousands of clones, with about 90% found just once. Noted treatment: over 15 received Ad26.COV2.S at low or high dose, single or two shots; roughly 5 received placebo; per-sample allocation not given. Day 63 after the first injection of vaccine or placebo was the sampling time. Germline lookup yields CDR1 LNHDA and CDR2 SQIVND (reference sequence). The J segment lost 10 bases and the V segment lost 6 bases, leaving 7 bases of the junction unmatched. This CDR3 has 14 residues.

Sequenced here: peripheral blood, sampled in a trial of Ad26.COV2.S vaccine versus placebo. This TCR came from a person aged 18-60 years who received the Ad26.COV2.S COVID-19 vaccine or a placebo. The V gene is TRBV19, the J gene TRBJ1-6; 9 bases are a match to TRBD1. CDR3 residues: CASSTGGAESPLHF. For the CDR3, the DNA is TGTGCCAGTAGCACAGGGGGCGCAGAGTCACCCCTCCACTTT. Full variable domain (outside the CDR3, taken from reference TRBV19 and TRBJ1-6): DGGITQSPKYLFRKEGQNVTLSCEQNLNHDAMYWYRQDPGQGLRLIYYSQIVNDFQKGDIAEGYSVSREKKESFPLTVTSAQKNPTAFYLCASSTGGAESPLHFGNGTRLTVT.